These 9 T cell receptor beta chains were sequenced from one sample in a study of cytomegalovirus exposure and HLA in healthy donors. The PCR employed 60 Vbeta primers together with 13 Jbeta primers. Profiled with immunoSEQ multiplex PCR; TCRdb holds only in-frame clones, not every one. This table holds roughly 100,000 clones, 70% to 90% found once. Sequencing input: PBMCs. Source of these receptors: a middle-aged man in good health and CMV-seronegative.

The chain links TRBV11-2 to TRBJ2-1; 11 bases line up with TRBD2. There are 15 residues in the CDR3. Per the germline V gene, CDR1 is SGHAT and CDR2 is FQNNGV. Losses at the gene ends were 2 bases for V and 7 bases for J; bases not matched to a gene: 4. The CDR3: CASSLSASGGNEQFF. The CDR3 DNA reads as TGTGCCAGCAGCTTAAGTGCTAGCGGGGGGAATGAGCAGTTCTTC.

The chain recombines TRBV9 with TRBJ2-3, with unresolved D. This CDR3 has 17 residues. V lost 0 bases and J lost 1, with 15 bases in between. CDR1 and CDR2 from the germline V gene are SGDLS and YYNGEE. CDR3 region: CASSVGIEASGTDTQYF. CDR3 nucleotide sequence: TGTGCCAGCAGCGTAGGGATCGAAGCCAGCGGCACAGATACGCAGTATTTT.

The chain is built from TRBV9 and TRBJ1-3, with D maybe TRBD1 (5 bases). The V end lost 5 bases, the J end lost 2 bases, and 23 bases lay between the germline ends. This CDR3 contains 18 residues. Germline V gives CDR1 SGDLS, CDR2 YYNGEE. The DNA for the CDR3 is TGTGCCAGCAGTGAACGCCCCAGGGACTTTTTGCCTGGAAACACCATATATTTT. Its translation is CASSERPRDFLPGNTIYF.

The rearrangement links TRBV30 to TRBJ2-2, with D unresolved. CDR1 and CDR2 from the germline V gene are GTSNPN and SVGIG (reference sequence). V was pared by 2 bases and J by 2 bases, with 9 bases between. This CDR3 spans 14 amino acids. The CDR3 region has the DNA TGTGCCTGGAGTCCGCCACTAAACACCGGGGAGCTGTTTTTT. This codes for CAWSPPLNTGELFF. The full variable domain, with the rest looked up from reference TRBV30 and TRBJ2-2, is SQTIHQWPATLVQPVGSPLSLECTVEGTSNPNLYWYRQAAGRGLQLLFYSVGIGQISSEVPQNLSASRPQDRQFILSSKKLLLSDSGFYLCAWSPPLNTGELFFGEGSRLTVL.

V is TRBV27 and J is TRBJ1-5; D is perhaps TRBD1 (5 bases). The V gene's germline CDR1 is MNHEY and CDR2 SMNVEV (reference sequence). Trimming pared 0 bases from V and 3 bases from J, leaving 21 bases between. This CDR3 has 19 amino acids. CDR3 in DNA: TGTGCCAGCAGTTTATCGAAGTCAGGGTTGGCTCAACACAATCAGCCCCAGCATTTT. Translation gives CASSLSKSGLAQHNQPQHF.

This rearrangement joins TRBV30 to TRBJ2-7; 9 bases match TRBD1. The J segment lost 5 bases and the V segment lost 4 bases, leaving 9 bases of the junction unmatched. The CDR3 runs to 14 residues. Germline CDR1 reads GTSNPN; CDR2 reads SVGIG (reference sequence). CDR3: CAWTGQGKGDEQYF. The DNA for the CDR3 is TGTGCCTGGACCGGACAGGGGAAAGGGGACGAGCAGTACTTC. Combining the CDR3 with reference TRBV30 and TRBJ2-7 gives the whole variable domain SQTIHQWPATLVQPVGSPLSLECTVEGTSNPNLYWYRQAAGRGLQLLFYSVGIGQISSEVPQNLSASRPQDRQFILSSKKLLLSDSGFYLCAWTGQGKGDEQYFGPGTRLTVT.

This clone was seen just once. V and J are TRBV6-6 and TRBJ2-7, with D possibly matching TRBD1 (5 bases). With 7 bases removed from V and 0 bases from J, the gap between germline ends came to 13 bases. The CDR3 contains 14 residues. CDR1 is MNHNY, CDR2 SVGAGI, per germline (reference sequence). DNA of the CDR3: TGTGCCAGCACCCCCGACAGCCGCTCCTACGAGCAGTACTTC. This gives the protein CASTPDSRSYEQYF.

The chain joins TRBV5-8 to TRBJ2-3; D is possibly TRBD1 (6 bases). Trimming cost V 5 bases and J 6 bases, with 10 bases left between them. The germline CDR1 and CDR2 sequences are SGHTS and YDEGEE. This CDR3 has 12 amino acids. CDR3 region: CASRQGMDTQYF. For the CDR3, the DNA is TGTGCCAGCAGACAGGGAATGGATACGCAGTATTTT. The complete variable domain, with remaining parts taken from reference TRBV5-8 and TRBJ2-3, reads EAGVTQSPTHLIKTRGQQATLRCSPISGHTSVYWYQQALGLGLQFLLWYDEGEERNRGNFPPRFSGRQFPNYSSELNVNALELEDSALYLCASRQGMDTQYFGPGTRLTVL.

Notes on this clone: Relative to the germline gene, one junction end is altered; a read error may explain this. The CDR3 region is CASSRTGSSGSTIYF. CDR3 DNA sequence: TGTGCCAGCAGTCGAACAGGCTCGTCTGGAAGCACCATATATTTT. The chain uses TRBV2 and TRBJ1-3; D may be TRBD1 (5 bases). Per the germline V gene, CDR1 is SNHLY and CDR2 is FYNNEI. The CDR3 loop spans 15 amino acids.